The entry below describes one T cell receptor beta chain. The data are from a study of T cell changes during pregnancy in multiple sclerosis. CDR1 and CDR2 (germline): SGHRS, YFSETQ. The CDR3 loop spans 14 amino acids. V lost 4 bases to trimming and J lost 8 bases, with 18 bases between them. TCRdb keeps only in-frame clones here, not all; method: immunoSEQ multiplex PCR. The repertoire includes tens of thousands of clones, approximately 92% of them detected once, and roughly 2% sits in the top ten. The sample in question was peripheral blood, obtained in the second trimester of pregnancy. The rearrangement uses TRBV5-1 and TRBJ1-1; D uncertain. This receptor was obtained from a female donor with multiple sclerosis, enrolled in a pregnancy study. The CDR3 DNA reads TGCGCCAGCAGCGAAAGAACCCAGACACAAGAAGCTTTCTTT. This translates into CASSERTQTQEAFF.